This T cell receptor (beta chain) appears in the sequencing data of a study of response to subunit inactivated influenza vaccine. The germline gives CDR1 MNHEY, CDR2 SMNVEV (reference sequence). Trimming shortened V by 3 bases and J by 14 bases, and 17 bases separated the two germline ends. The CDR3 runs to 14 residues. This clonotype was found a few times. The antigen is undetermined. MiXCR, run by TCRdb on the RT-PCR reads, gives a single entry per CDR3 protein. The sample carries hundreds of thousands of distinct CDR3 sequences, approximately 14% recorded once. General study results and limits: Each seasonal influenza vaccination recruits few new T cells, the authors suggested.

The specimen comprised PBMCs from blood, sampled roughly 15 days before vaccination. This clonotype originated in a man aged 50-60 years who received an inactivated influenza vaccine. The chain recombines TRBV27 with TRBJ1-6; D unclear. CDR3 protein: CASSFSLGDFALHF. CDR3 sequence (DNA): TGTGCCAGCAGTTTCTCGCTGGGTGATTTTGCCCTCCACTTT.